This record looks at one T cell receptor beta chain sequence and its context. This specimen comes from a study of blood T cell repertoires in COVID-19. Study context: PBMCs, B-cell-depleted T cells, or T cells were the source of the cDNA or gDNA that made up the material.

Participant reports of clinical history set cohort assignment. Two negative PCRs, clearance, or symptom resolution had been documented for recovered Cohort 3 donors. This CDR3 has 14 residues. Per the germline V gene, CDR1 is LNHDA and CDR2 is SQIVND (reference sequence). The J segment lost 3 bases and the V segment lost 9 bases, leaving 8 bases of the junction unmatched. The protocol was immunoSEQ multiplex PCR, while the TCRdb copy is restricted to in-frame clones and leaves out a portion. The sample carries hundreds of thousands of clones, roughly nine tenths recorded once. The specimen was PBMCs or T cells enriched from blood (not recorded which). V gene TRBV19 combines with J gene TRBJ1-5, with 7 bases lining up with TRBD1. The receptor's source is a woman in her late teens or twenties who had recovered from COVID-19. The CDR3 is CASRSGQDNQPQHF. DNA of the CDR3: TGTGCCAGCCGATCCGGACAGGACAATCAGCCCCAGCATTTT. Combining the CDR3 with reference TRBV19 and TRBJ1-5 gives the whole variable domain DGGITQSPKYLFRKEGQNVTLSCEQNLNHDAMYWYRQDPGQGLRLIYYSQIVNDFQKGDIAEGYSVSREKKESFPLTVTSAQKNPTAFYLCASRSGQDNQPQHFGDGTRLSIL.